The 14 T cell receptor beta chains below were found in one sample sequenced in a study of graft-versus-host responses after intestinal transplantation. Clones were sequenced by immunoSEQ multiplex PCR, and TCRdb holds only the in-frame ones, with some missing. The table lists about 54,000 clones, roughly 89% of them singletons, with roughly 6% in the top ten. The material was PBMCs, obtained 650 to 680 days after intestinal transplant. These receptors were collected from a human patient who received an intestinal transplant, so some T cells may come from the graft donor.

The chain uses TRBV5-6 and TRBJ2-7, with D tentatively TRBD2 (5 bases). The CDR3 contains 14 residues. Germline CDR1 is SGHDT and CDR2 is YYEEEE. V gave up 1 base and J gave up 6 bases, with 14 bases separating them. CDR3 in amino acids: CASSLWGVVPEQYF. CDR3 nucleotide sequence: TGTGCCAGCAGCTTGTGGGGAGTGGTCCCCGAGCAGTACTTC.

This chain connects TRBV7-3 to TRBJ2-3; a possible D gene is TRBD2 (6 bases). V dropped 3 bases and J dropped 3 bases, with 7 bases sitting between them. Germline loops: CDR1 SGHTA, CDR2 FQGTGA. The CDR3 loop spans 13 amino acids. The DNA of the CDR3 is TGTGCCAGCAGCTTTGGGGGGACAGATACGCAGTATTTT. This translates into CASSFGGTDTQYF.

The chain combines TRBV7-8 with TRBJ1-6; TRBD1 is a possible D gene (5 bases). Trimming shortened V by 2 bases and J by 2 bases, and 13 bases separated the two germline ends. The CDR3 is made up of 17 amino acids. Per the germline V gene, CDR1 is SGHVS and CDR2 is FQNEAQ. The CDR3 loop reads CASSLSAGTPYNSPLHF. In DNA form, the CDR3 reads TGTGCCAGCAGCTTATCTGCGGGGACCCCCTATAATTCACCCCTCCACTTT.

In the case of this clone: One junction end disagrees with the germline gene, perhaps due to a read error. The V gene is TRBV7-9, the J gene TRBJ2-5, with D perhaps matching TRBD1 or TRBD2 (5 bases each). CDR3 length: 16 amino acids. From germline, CDR1 is SEHNR and CDR2 FQNEAQ (reference sequence). For the CDR3, the DNA is TGTGCCAGCAGCCTAGACGGGACCACGTTTCAAGAGACCCAGCACTTC. This translates into CASSLDGTTFQETQHF. Supplemented by reference TRBV7-9 and TRBJ2-5, the full variable domain reads DTGVSQNPRHKITKRGQNVTFRCDPISEHNRLYWYRQTLGQGPEFLTYFQNEAQLEKSRLLSDRFSAERPKGSFSTLEIQRTEQGDSAMYLCASSLDGTTFQETQHFGPGTRLLVL.

In its sample, this clone was seen once. The CDR3 nucleotides are TGTGCCAGCAGCTTAAGGGACTGGTTCCAAGAGACCCAGTACTTC. Its protein is CASSLRDWFQETQYF. The chain recombines TRBV11-3 with TRBJ2-5; perhaps TRBD2 as D (6 bases). Germline CDR1 reads SGHNT; CDR2 reads YENEEA. V was cut by 2 bases and J by 1 base, with 11 bases left in between. This CDR3 has 15 amino acids.

This chain joins TRBV6-6 and TRBJ1-2; TRBD1 might be the D (5 bases). The length of the CDR3 is 15 residues. Germline CDR1 reads MNHNY; CDR2 reads SVGAGI (reference sequence). V was trimmed by 5 bases and J by 4 bases, leaving 17 bases between them. The CDR3 loop reads CASSPRPGRTYGYTF. CDR3 coding DNA: TGTGCCAGCAGTCCCCGCCCAGGGAGAACCTATGGCTACACCTTC.

The V and J genes are TRBV13 and TRBJ2-3; no clear D. Germline CDR1 PRHDT, CDR2 FYEKMQ (reference sequence). Deletions cut 4 bases from V and 2 bases from J, with 4 bases between. The CDR3 totals 12 residues. CDR3 bases: TGTGCCAGCAGCTCCACCACAGATACGCAGTATTTT. Its translation: CASSSTTDTQYF. The full variable domain, with the rest looked up from reference TRBV13 and TRBJ2-3, is AAGVIQSPRHLIKEKRETATLKCYPIPRHDTVYWYQQGPGQDPQFLISFYEKMQSDKGSIPDRFSAQQFSDYHSELNMSSLELGDSALYFCASSSTTDTQYFGPGTRLTVL.

This sequence joins TRBV7-2 and TRBJ2-7, with 8 bases aligning to TRBD1. Per germline, CDR1 SGHTA and CDR2 FQGNSA. Trimming at V came to 2 bases and at J to 3 bases, leaving 9 bases not matched to a gene. This CDR3 comprises 16 residues. The CDR3 bases are TGTGCCAGCAGCTTACCCCCTGGACAGGGAAACTACGAGCAGTACTTC. This sequence encodes CASSLPPGQGNYEQYF. Complete variable domain (other parts from reference TRBV7-2 and TRBJ2-7): GAGVSQSPSNKVTEKGKDVELRCDPISGHTALYWYRQSLGQGLEFLIYFQGNSAPDKSGLPSDRFSAERTGGSVSTLTIQRTQQEDSAVYLCASSLPPGQGNYEQYFGPGTRLTVT.

The chain has TRBV2 and TRBJ1-5; tentative D call: TRBD1 (5 bases). This CDR3 contains 12 residues. Germline CDR1 and CDR2: SNHLY and FYNNEI. V lost 8 bases to trimming and J lost 5 bases, with 10 bases between them. CDR3 DNA sequence: TGTGCCAGCCGACAGACCCATCAGCCCCAGCATTTT. Amino acid sequence: CASRQTHQPQHF.

The J gene is TRBJ2-1, the V gene TRBV9, with 9 bases that match TRBD2. The trim removed 0 bases at V and 2 bases at J, leaving 3 bases unmatched. The V gene's germline CDR1 is SGDLS and CDR2 YYNGEE. The CDR3 extends over 16 amino acids. DNA of the CDR3: TGTGCCAGCAGCGTAGGTGGCGGGGGGGCCTACAATGAGCAGTTCTTC. Protein sequence: CASSVGGGGAYNEQFF.

The chain employs TRBV29-1 and TRBJ2-7; perhaps D is TRBD1 or TRBD2 (5 bases each). There are 13 residues in the CDR3. Germline V CDR1 and CDR2: SQVTM, ANQGSEA. Deletions cut 7 bases from V and 5 bases from J, with 18 bases between. DNA for the CDR3: TGCAGCGCGGGACCGGGACCTGGCGACGAGCAGTACTTC. Encoded protein: CSAGPGPGDEQYF.

The V call is TRBV18, the J call TRBJ1-1, with a possible D match to TRBD1 (5 bases). Germline CDR1 is KGHSH and CDR2 is LQKENI. Trimming removed 3 bases at V and 1 base at J, with 12 bases between. The CDR3 extends over 15 amino acids. CDR3 bases: TGTGCCAGCTCACCGCCGGGACCTACGAACACTGAAGCTTTCTTT. This codes for CASSPPGPTNTEAFF.

This chain uses TRBV27 with TRBJ1-1; the D is unclear. This CDR3 comprises 14 residues. Trimming shortened V by 6 bases and J by 0 bases, and 11 bases separated the two germline ends. Germline V gives CDR1 MNHEY, CDR2 SMNVEV (reference sequence). CDR3 sequence (DNA): TGTGCCAGCAGCCCATTAGAAGTGAACACTGAAGCTTTCTTT. Encoded protein: CASSPLEVNTEAFF.

The V and J genes are TRBV9 and TRBJ2-1; the D is unclear. Trimming shortened V by 0 bases and J by 3 bases, and 7 bases separated the two germline ends. CDR3 length equals 14 residues. From germline, CDR1 is SGDLS and CDR2 YYNGEE. The CDR3 bases are TGTGCCAGCAGCGTAGAACCAGGCTACAATGAGCAGTTCTTC. Encoded protein: CASSVEPGYNEQFF.